Only one count was recorded for the clone carrying this T cell receptor (beta chain). Antigen specificity is unknown. The data originate from a study of cytomegalovirus exposure and HLA in healthy donors. Study-wide findings and caveats: Per published reports, the classifier diagnosed cytomegalovirus status with high specificity and sensitivity.

The CDR3 runs to 16 residues. Per the germline V gene, CDR1 is MDHEN and CDR2 is SYDVKM. Unmatched junction bases numbered 6, after V lost 6 bases and J lost 1 base. Sequencing used immunoSEQ multiplex PCR; TCRdb keeps in-frame clones, though not all of them. The table lists about 79,000 clones, over 85% of them singletons. The sequence came from a woman aged 30 to 39 in good health and CMV-seronegative. The V call is TRBV28, the J call TRBJ2-7; 13 bases align to TRBD2. The source material was PBMCs. This chain's CDR3 is CASSPSGLAGSYEQYF. CDR3 bases: TGTGCCAGCAGCCCCTCGGGACTAGCGGGGTCCTACGAGCAGTACTTC.